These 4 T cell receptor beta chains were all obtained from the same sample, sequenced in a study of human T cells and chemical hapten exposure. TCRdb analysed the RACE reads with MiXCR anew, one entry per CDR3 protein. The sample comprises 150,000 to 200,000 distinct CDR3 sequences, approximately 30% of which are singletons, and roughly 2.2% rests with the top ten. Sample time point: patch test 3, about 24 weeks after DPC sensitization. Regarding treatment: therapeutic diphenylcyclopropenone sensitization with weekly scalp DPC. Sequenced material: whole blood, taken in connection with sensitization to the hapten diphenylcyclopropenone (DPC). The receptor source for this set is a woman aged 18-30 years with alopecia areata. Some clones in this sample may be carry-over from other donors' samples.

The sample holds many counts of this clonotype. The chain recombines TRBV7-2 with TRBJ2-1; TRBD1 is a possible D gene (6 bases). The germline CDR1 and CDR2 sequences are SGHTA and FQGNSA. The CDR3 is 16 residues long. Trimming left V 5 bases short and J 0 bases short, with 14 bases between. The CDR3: CASSPWTASSYNEQFF. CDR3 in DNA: TGTGCCAGCAGCCCGTGGACAGCCAGCTCCTACAATGAGCAGTTCTTC.

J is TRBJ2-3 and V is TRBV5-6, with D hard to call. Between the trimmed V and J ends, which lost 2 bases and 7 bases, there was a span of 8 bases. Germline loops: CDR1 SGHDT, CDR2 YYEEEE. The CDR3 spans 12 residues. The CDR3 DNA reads TGTGCCAGCAGCTTATCAGAGAATACGCAGTATTTT. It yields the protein CASSLSENTQYF.

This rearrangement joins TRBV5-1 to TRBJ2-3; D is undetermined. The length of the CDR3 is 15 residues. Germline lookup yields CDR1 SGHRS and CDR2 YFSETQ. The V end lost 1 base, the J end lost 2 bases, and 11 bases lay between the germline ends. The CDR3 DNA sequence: TGCGCCAGCAGCTTGCAGGACCAACCCACAGATACGCAGTATTTT. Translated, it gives CASSLQDQPTDTQYF.

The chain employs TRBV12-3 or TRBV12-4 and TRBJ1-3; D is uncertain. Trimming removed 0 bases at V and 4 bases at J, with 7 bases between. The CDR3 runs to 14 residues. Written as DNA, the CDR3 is TGTGCCAGCAGTTTAGCGCGTTTCGGAAACACCATATATTTT. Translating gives CASSLARFGNTIYF.